This passage covers 7 T cell receptor beta chains from one sample sequenced in a study of blood T cells in healthy people across ages. Alongside a J-beta primer mix, a sample-barcoded 5' primer served in a second PCR lasting roughly 6 to 12 cycles. Each CDR3 protein is one row after TCRdb ran MiXCR on the 5' RACE reads. The repertoire includes 1.5 million to 2 million distinct CDR3 sequences, roughly 43% of them detected once, and roughly 23% sits in the top ten. The sequencing sample was made of blood. Receptors were obtained from a human donor in good health.

The V call is TRBV5-1, the J call TRBJ2-7, with TRBD1 matching 8 bases. The CDR3 loop spans 18 amino acids. With V trimmed by 5 bases and J by 1 base, 17 bases remained unmatched. Germline V gene lookup returns CDR1 SGHRS and CDR2 YFSETQ. The chain's CDR3 is CASSKTIVPGQESYEQYF. The CDR3 nucleotides read TGCGCCAGCAGTAAAACAATTGTCCCGGGACAGGAATCCTACGAGCAGTACTTC.

This clonotype came up once. CDR3 nucleotides: TGTGCCAGCAGCTCGACAGGGGTTCCCTCACCCCTCCACTTT. Its protein product is CASSSTGVPSPLHF. The V gene is TRBV11-1, the J gene TRBJ1-6; TRBD1 aligns across 8 bases. In germline, CDR1 is SGHAT, CDR2 FQDESV (reference sequence). J lost 10 bases, V lost 4 bases, and 6 bases had no gene match. The length of the CDR3 is 14 residues.

For this clonotype: Mismatch with germline at one junction end may stem from a read error. The rearrangement uses TRBV7-8 and TRBJ1-2, with D unresolved. This CDR3 comprises 15 residues. Germline CDR1 is SGHVS and CDR2 is FQNEAQ. The CDR3 DNA follows: TGTACCAGCACCCTTACAGCAGTACCTAACTATGGCTACACCTTC. Its protein product is CTSTLTAVPNYGYTF.

This sequence joins TRBV10-3 and TRBJ1-5; D is perhaps TRBD1 (5 bases). Germline V gene data show CDR1 as ENHRY and CDR2 as SYGVKD. V shed 8 bases and J shed 0 bases, with 8 bases lying between them. The CDR3 extends over 13 amino acids. CDR3 amino acids: CAIGGTSNQPQHF. CDR3 nucleotide sequence: TGTGCCATCGGGGGTACTAGCAATCAGCCCCAGCATTTT.

This chain links TRBV12-3 or TRBV12-4 with TRBJ2-2, with 7 nucleotides matching TRBD2. V lost 5 bases to trimming and J lost 5 bases; unmatched junction nucleotides: 8. The length of the CDR3 is 15 residues. The CDR3 DNA reads TGTGCCAGCAGTAGGAGCGGGGAGGGGACCGGGGAGCTGTTTTTT. Protein product: CASSRSGEGTGELFF.

The chain uses TRBV20-1 and TRBJ2-1; D may be TRBD2 (5 bases). Germline CDR1 is DFQATT and CDR2 is SNEGSKA (reference sequence). This CDR3 is built from 16 residues. The V end lost 6 bases, the J end lost 0 bases, and 18 bases lay between the germline ends. CDR3 loop: CSAGEAGVGSYNEQFF. For the CDR3, the DNA is TGCAGTGCCGGAGAGGCGGGTGTGGGCTCCTACAATGAGCAGTTCTTC.

This clonotype was picked up a small number of times. The chain is built from TRBV29-1 and TRBJ2-1; 9 nucleotides align to TRBD1. V lost 4 bases, J lost 3 bases, and 4 bases stayed unmatched. Germline CDR1 is SQVTM and CDR2 is ANQGSEA. The CDR3 loop spans 14 amino acids. The CDR3 reads CSVGDRAGYNEQFF. CDR3 DNA sequence: TGCAGCGTTGGGGACAGGGCTGGCTACAATGAGCAGTTCTTC.